These 2 T cell receptor beta chains were all obtained from the same sample, sequenced in a study of beta chain features in type 1 diabetes. As every portion of the isolated RNA was reverse transcribed, the sequencing read expressed TCRB transcripts. TCRdb's copy holds only in-frame clones and misses some; the assay was immunoSEQ multiplex PCR. This table has about 150,000 clones, just over 9% appearing once. The source material was central memory CD4+ T cells from blood. The receptors were sampled from a man between 18 and 35 years old in good health.

This clone was observed at least ten times. The V and J genes are TRBV7-8 and TRBJ2-7; 9 bases line up with TRBD1. The CDR3 extends over 16 amino acids. V lost 4 bases, J lost 9 bases, and 16 bases stayed unmatched. The germline V gene has CDR1 SGHVS and CDR2 FQNEAQ. CDR3: CASSSSGTGSSTRQYF. The CDR3 region has the DNA TGTGCCAGCAGCTCCTCCGGGACAGGGTCCTCTACGAGGCAGTACTTC.

The chain employs TRBV2 and TRBJ2-3; 12 positions agree with TRBD2. From germline, CDR1 is SNHLY and CDR2 FYNNEI. V was pared by 7 bases and J by 0 bases, with 2 bases of the junction left unmatched. The CDR3 consists of 15 residues. The CDR3 region is CASTLAGGSTDTQYF. CDR3 sequence (DNA): TGTGCCAGCACCCTAGCGGGGGGGAGCACAGATACGCAGTATTTT.